This is a list of T cell receptor beta chains from one sample in a study of CD8+CD57+ T cells in acquired aplastic anemia. MiXCR, applied by TCRdb to the reads, yields one record per CDR3 protein. The profile shows a few hundred thousand distinct CDR3 sequences, 61% of them singletons. Sequencing used sorted CD4+, CD8+, or CD8+CD57+ T cells (not recorded which) from PBMCs. The receptors stem from a human donor in good health. Both conserved end residues are part of each CDR3. D genes are given only for firm matches. Clone size is shown for a subset of rows, as once, few, many or a class of expanded clone.

>TRBV20-1|TRBJ1-3|.|.
TGCAGTGCTCCCCGTACAGGGACTGGAAACACCATATATTTT
CSAPRTGTGNTIYF
>TRBV6-2/TRBV6-3|TRBJ2-7|many|TRBD1
TGTGCCAGCAGTTACCCCCGGGACAGGGCCGCCTACGAGCAGTACTTC
CASSYPRDRAAYEQYF
>TRBV28|TRBJ2-7|few|.
TGTGCCAGCAGTACTCGACGGCGGGACAAGGGGAATACCTACGAGCAGTACTTC
CASSTRRRDKGNTYEQYF
>TRBV7-3|TRBJ2-1|.|.
TGTGCCAGCAGCTTCGCAGGGAGTCATGAGCAGTTCTTC
CASSFAGSHEQFF
>TRBV5-1|TRBJ2-7|.|TRBD2
TGCGCCAGCAGCCAAGCGGGAGGGTCGGCCTACGAGCAGTACTTC
CASSQAGGSAYEQYF
>TRBV5-1|TRBJ2-3|many|.
TGCGCCAGCAGCTTGTTCGGGGGTTCCACAGATACGCAGTATTTT
CASSLFGGSTDTQYF
>TRBV19|TRBJ1-1|many|.
TGTGCCAGTAGTATGGGCGGTAGCACTGAAGCTTTCTTT
CASSMGGSTEAFF
>TRBV6-6|TRBJ1-1|.|.
.
CASSHAVAGGTEALF
>TRBV10-3|TRBJ2-3|.|.
TGTGCCACGAGAGACAGGACGGGGACAGATACGCAGTATTTT
CATRDRTGTDTQYF
>TRBV19|TRBJ2-2|many|TRBD1
TGTGCCAGTAGTATAAGGGACAGCAACACCGGGGAGCTGTTTTTT
CASSIRDSNTGELFF